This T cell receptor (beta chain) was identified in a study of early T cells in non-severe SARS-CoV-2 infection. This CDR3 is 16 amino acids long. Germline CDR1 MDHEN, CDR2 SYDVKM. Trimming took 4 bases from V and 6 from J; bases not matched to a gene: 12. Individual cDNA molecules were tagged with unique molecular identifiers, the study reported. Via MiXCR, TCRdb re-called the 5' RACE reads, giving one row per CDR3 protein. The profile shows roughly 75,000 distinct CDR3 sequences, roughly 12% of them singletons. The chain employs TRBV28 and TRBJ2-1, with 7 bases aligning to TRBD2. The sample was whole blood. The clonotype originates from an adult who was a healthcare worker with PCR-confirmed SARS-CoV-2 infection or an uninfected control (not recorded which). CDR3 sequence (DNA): TGTGCCAGCAGTTCCCCCGGACTAGGGGTTGGCAATGAGCAGTTCTTC. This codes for CASSSPGLGVGNEQFF.